These 21 T cell receptor beta chains originate from one sample sequenced in a study of blood T cell repertoires in COVID-19. TCRdb keeps only in-frame clones here, not all; method: immunoSEQ multiplex PCR. Of 130,000 or so clones in the sample, over 60% were seen once. The sequenced material came from peripheral blood. The origin of the receptors is a woman between 65 and 79 years old with acute or convalescent COVID-19.

The chain is built from TRBV15 and TRBJ1-1, with D uncertain. V lost 6 bases to trimming and J lost 1 base, with 6 bases between them. The CDR3 has 12 amino acids. Germline lookup yields CDR1 LNHNV and CDR2 YYDKDF (reference sequence). The CDR3 coding sequence is TGTGCCACCAGGGGCAGGAACACTGAAGCTTTCTTT. Its translation is CATRGRNTEAFF.

This clone was observed a single time. V is TRBV18 and J is TRBJ2-1; 10 bases are a match to TRBD2. There are 16 residues in the CDR3. V dropped 3 bases and J dropped 7; count of bases not matched to a gene: 9. In germline, CDR1 is KGHSH, CDR2 LQKENI. CDR3 loop: CASSPPLAGVINEQFF. The DNA for the CDR3 is TGTGCCAGCTCACCCCCTCTAGCGGGAGTAATTAATGAGCAGTTCTTC.

This chain links TRBV28 with TRBJ1-5; TRBD1 agrees at 8 bases. The CDR3 consists of 17 residues. The V segment lost 2 bases and the J segment 4 bases; nucleotides outside the gene matches: 10. Germline values: CDR1 MDHEN, CDR2 SYDVKM. CDR3 in amino acids: CASSLPPTGTGNQPQHF. Written as DNA, the CDR3 is TGTGCCAGCAGTTTACCACCGACCGGGACAGGTAATCAGCCCCAGCATTTT. The variable domain in full, completed from reference TRBV28 and TRBJ1-5, reads DVKVTQSSRYLVKRTGEKVFLECVQDMDHENMFWYRQDPGLGLRLIYFSYDVKMKEKGDIPEGYSVSREKKERFSLILESASTNQTSMYLCASSLPPTGTGNQPQHFGDGTRLSIL.

This clone came up a few times. V gene TRBV5-4 combines with J gene TRBJ1-3; D call uncertain. CDR3 length equals 14 residues. The germline V gene encodes CDR1 SGHNT and CDR2 YYREEE (reference sequence). Trimming left V 2 bases short and J 1 base short, with 7 bases between. The CDR3 reads CASSLDTSGNTIYF. Written as DNA, the CDR3 is TGTGCCAGCAGCTTAGACACTTCTGGAAACACCATATATTTT.

The CDR3 region is CASSMVAGGGSEQFF. CDR3 bases: TGTGCCAGTAGTATGGTAGCGGGAGGGGGGAGTGAGCAGTTCTTC. This chain uses TRBV19 with TRBJ2-1, with TRBD2 matching 11 bases. This CDR3 is built from 15 residues. The trim removed 3 bases at V and 9 bases at J, leaving 7 bases unmatched. The germline V gene has CDR1 LNHDA and CDR2 SQIVND (reference sequence).

The rearrangement joins TRBV7-2 to TRBJ1-1; a weak D match, TRBD1 (5 bases). V gave up 1 base and J gave up 1 base, with 16 bases separating them. The CDR3 runs to 17 residues. Germline V gene sequence: CDR1 SGHTA, CDR2 FQGNSA. The CDR3 DNA is TGTGCCAGCAGCTTAGACGAAACGGGACTGCGGAACACTGAAGCTTTCTTT. Translated: CASSLDETGLRNTEAFF.

This clone was detected only a few times. The CDR3 DNA reads TGTGCCAGCAGTGACCCCGGGACTGGGGATGAAAAACTGTTTTTT. Protein: CASSDPGTGDEKLFF. The chain has TRBV25-1 and TRBJ1-4; D is possibly TRBD1 (5 bases). Germline CDR1 reads MGHDK; CDR2 reads SYGVNS. V was trimmed by 3 bases and J by 6 bases, leaving 14 bases between them. The CDR3 is 15 residues long.

The rearrangement uses TRBV11-3 and TRBJ1-2; the D gene is possibly TRBD1 (6 bases). The CDR3 extends over 16 amino acids. Per germline, CDR1 SGHNT and CDR2 YENEEA. V was cut by 1 base and J by 1 base, with 13 bases left in between. The CDR3 sequence: CASSLVRDNLNYGYTF. CDR3 sequence (DNA): TGTGCCAGCAGCTTAGTCCGGGACAACCTTAACTATGGCTACACCTTC.

The rearrangement links TRBV6-5 to TRBJ1-2; a possible D gene is TRBD1 (6 bases). Trimming stripped 0 bases from V and 6 bases from J, with 14 bases between. This CDR3 comprises 15 residues. Germline loops: CDR1 MNHEY, CDR2 SVGAGI. CDR3 sequence reads: CASSYSGRGSNGYTF. The CDR3 DNA follows: TGTGCCAGCAGTTACTCGGGCAGGGGCTCGAATGGCTACACCTTC.

The V call is TRBV24-1, the J call TRBJ2-5; 11 positions agree with TRBD1. The CDR3 totals 15 residues. Germline assignment: CDR1 KGHDR and CDR2 SFDVKD. V shed 6 bases, J shed 5 bases, and the junction held 7 bases outside the gene matches. CDR3 loop: CATSPGQGDLETQYF. The CDR3 coding sequence is TGTGCCACCAGTCCGGGACAGGGGGACTTGGAGACCCAGTACTTC.

This clone was observed a single time. The rearrangement links TRBV7-2 to TRBJ2-7; TRBD2 matches 11 bases. In germline, CDR1 is SGHTA, CDR2 FQGNSA. The CDR3 is made up of 14 amino acids. The trim removed 3 bases at V and 6 bases at J, leaving 4 bases unmatched. Here the CDR3 DNA reads TGTGCCAGCAGCTTTAGCGGGAGGGCCGTCGAGCAGTACTTC. This encodes CASSFSGRAVEQYF. The whole variable domain, filled in from reference TRBV7-2 and TRBJ2-7, reads GAGVSQSPSNKVTEKGKDVELRCDPISGHTALYWYRQSLGQGLEFLIYFQGNSAPDKSGLPSDRFSAERTGGSVSTLTIQRTQQEDSAVYLCASSFSGRAVEQYFGPGTRLTVT.

The chain recombines TRBV7-6 with TRBJ1-5; 8 bases align to TRBD1. Germline V gives CDR1 SGHVS, CDR2 FNYEAQ. This CDR3 contains 14 residues. Unmatched junction bases numbered 5, after V lost 6 bases and J lost 4 bases. CDR3 amino acids: CASSRTGPNQPQHF. The CDR3 DNA reads TGTGCCAGCAGTCGGACAGGGCCGAATCAGCCCCAGCATTTT.

The genes are TRBV27 and TRBJ1-1; D is perhaps TRBD1 (5 bases). V lost 7 bases and J 1 base, leaving 19 bases between the germline ends. Germline V lookup: CDR1 MNHEY, CDR2 SMNVEV (reference sequence). The CDR3 is 16 residues long. The CDR3 loop is CASTTTKVGGNTEAFF. CDR3 bases: TGTGCCAGCACCACTACCAAGGTGGGGGGGAACACTGAAGCTTTCTTT.

This clone occurred a few times. CDR3 DNA sequence: TGTGCCAGCAGTTTAATCGGTAGCACAGATACGCAGTATTTT. The encoded protein is CASSLIGSTDTQYF. The V gene is TRBV28, the J gene TRBJ2-3, with D unclear. The CDR3 is 14 amino acids. Germline V gene sequence: CDR1 MDHEN, CDR2 SYDVKM. V was pared by 2 bases and J by 0 bases, with 6 bases between. The variable domain in full, with the rest retrieved from reference TRBV28 and TRBJ2-3, is DVKVTQSSRYLVKRTGEKVFLECVQDMDHENMFWYRQDPGLGLRLIYFSYDVKMKEKGDIPEGYSVSREKKERFSLILESASTNQTSMYLCASSLIGSTDTQYFGPGTRLTVL.

The V gene is TRBV6-6, the J gene TRBJ1-1; D is uncertain. The V gene lost 0 bases and the J gene lost 10 bases, with 9 bases spanning the gap. CDR1 is MNHNY, CDR2 SVGAGI, per germline (reference sequence). The CDR3 has 12 amino acids. CDR3 DNA: TGTGCCAGCAGTTACTCAACGGGTCCAGCTTTCTTT. Its translation is CASSYSTGPAFF.

This clone was seen only a few times. V gene TRBV7-9 combines with J gene TRBJ2-7, with 9 bases that match TRBD2. Looked up from germline, CDR1 is SEHNR and CDR2 is FQNEAQ (reference sequence). The CDR3 loop spans 15 amino acids. V was clipped by 4 bases and J by 5 bases; unmatched bases: 9. Written as DNA, the CDR3 is TGTGCCAGCAGCTCCTTAGCGGGAGCTCTAAACGAGCAGTACTTC. Translating gives CASSSLAGALNEQYF.

This CDR3 is CASGFPTGGNTEAFF. The CDR3 bases are TGTGCTAGTGGTTTCCCGACAGGGGGGAACACTGAAGCTTTCTTT. The chain recombines TRBV12-5 with TRBJ1-1; 9 bases map to TRBD1. This CDR3 contains 15 residues. CDR1 is LGHNT and CDR2 is FRNRAP in the germline V gene. V lost 3 bases to trimming and J lost 1 base; unmatched junction nucleotides: 3. The whole variable domain, remainder taken from reference TRBV12-5 and TRBJ1-1, is DARVTQTPRHKVTEMGQEVTMRCQPILGHNTVFWYRQTMMQGLELLAYFRNRAPLDDSGMPKDRFSAEMPDATLATLKIQPSEPRDSAVYFCASGFPTGGNTEAFFGQGTRLTVV.

The genes are TRBV30 and TRBJ2-1; no reliable D call. The V end was cut by 1 base, the J end by 6 bases, with 10 bases between. CDR1 is GTSNPN and CDR2 is SVGIG in the germline V gene (reference sequence). This CDR3 is 13 amino acids long. Written as DNA, the CDR3 is TGTGCCTGGAGTGGGCTCCTCGTCAATGAGCAGTTCTTC. The encoded protein is CAWSGLLVNEQFF.

This rearrangement joins TRBV12-3 or TRBV12-4 to TRBJ2-7; D gene uncertain. The ends were cut back, 1 base at V and 4 bases at J, with 8 bases in the middle. The CDR3 sequence is 13 residues long. The CDR3 DNA follows: TGTGCCAGCAGTTTAGGCGGCAAGTACGAGCAGTACTTC. Its translation: CASSLGGKYEQYF.

The chain recombines TRBV18 with TRBJ2-1, with 10 positions matching TRBD1. The junction had 13 bases not matched to a gene; V was cut back by 1 base and J by 4 bases. CDR1 is KGHSH and CDR2 is LQKENI in the germline V gene. The CDR3 consists of 19 residues. The CDR3, as DNA: TGTGCCAGCTCACCACTGCCTTCTACCGGGACAGGGGCGTACAATGAGCAGTTCTTC. It translates to CASSPLPSTGTGAYNEQFF.

V and J are TRBV7-9 and TRBJ1-1; the match to TRBD1 covers 9 bases. The CDR3 sequence is 14 residues long. J gave up 4 bases and V 5 bases, and 5 bases lay outside the gene matches. Germline CDR1 is SEHNR and CDR2 is FQNEAQ (reference sequence). CDR3 region: CASSRDRGATEAFF. For the CDR3, the DNA is TGTGCCAGCAGCCGAGACAGGGGGGCCACTGAAGCTTTCTTT.